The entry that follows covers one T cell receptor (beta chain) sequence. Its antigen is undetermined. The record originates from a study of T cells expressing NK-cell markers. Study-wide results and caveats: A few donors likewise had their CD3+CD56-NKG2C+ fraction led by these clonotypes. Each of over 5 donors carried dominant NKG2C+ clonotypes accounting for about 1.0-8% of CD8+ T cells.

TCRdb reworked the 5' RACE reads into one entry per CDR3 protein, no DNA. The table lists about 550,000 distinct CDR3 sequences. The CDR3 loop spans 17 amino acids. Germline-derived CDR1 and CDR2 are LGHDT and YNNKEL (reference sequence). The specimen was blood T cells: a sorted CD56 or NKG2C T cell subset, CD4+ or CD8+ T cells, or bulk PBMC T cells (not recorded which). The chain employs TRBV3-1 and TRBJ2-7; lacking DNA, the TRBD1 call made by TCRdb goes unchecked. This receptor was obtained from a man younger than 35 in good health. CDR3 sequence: CASSQIYGQGLAYEQYF.